These 9 T cell receptor beta chains were sequenced from one sample in a study of blood T cell repertoires in COVID-19. The assay was immunoSEQ multiplex PCR, and TCRdb's table has in-frame clones only and misses some. In the table there are 150,000 to 200,000 clones, over 85% of which are singletons. Sequencing was carried out using peripheral blood. All receptors come from a woman between 55 and 75 years old with COVID-19, enrolled during active disease.

The J gene is TRBJ1-2, the V gene TRBV6-5; D perhaps matches TRBD1 (5 bases). The V gene lost 2 bases and the J gene lost 5 bases, with 6 bases spanning the gap. Germline V gives CDR1 MNHEY, CDR2 SVGAGI. The length of the CDR3 is 12 residues. The CDR3 spells CASSYRGYGYTF. CDR3 DNA: TGTGCCAGCAGTTACCGGGGGTATGGCTACACCTTC.

Only one count was recorded for this clone. This chain links TRBV2 with TRBJ2-2; no clear D. The CDR3 length is 13 residues. Per the germline V gene, CDR1 is SNHLY and CDR2 is FYNNEI. Trimming stripped 5 bases from V and 5 bases from J, with 9 bases between. CDR3 in DNA: TGTGCCAGCAGTACCCTCGGGACCGGGGAGCTGTTTTTT. Its translation: CASSTLGTGELFF.

The V gene is TRBV6-4, the J gene TRBJ2-3, with TRBD2 as a possible D gene (8 bases). The ends were cut back, 5 bases at V and 4 bases at J, with 19 bases in the middle. CDR3 length equals 16 residues. Germline CDR1 reads MRHNA; CDR2 reads SNTAGT. The CDR3 region is CASSREGASLADTQYF. The CDR3 coding sequence is TGTGCCAGCAGTCGGGAGGGGGCATCACTCGCAGATACGCAGTATTTT.

The V call is TRBV12-3 or TRBV12-4, the J call TRBJ1-5; unclear D gene. V lost 3 bases and J 4 bases, leaving 7 bases between the germline ends. This CDR3 spans 13 amino acids. Written as DNA, the CDR3 is TGTGCCAGCAGTTTCAGAAGTAATCAGCCCCAGCATTTT. Protein: CASSFRSNQPQHF.

This chain uses TRBV27 with TRBJ1-5; 9 nucleotides line up with TRBD1. The CDR3 is made up of 16 amino acids. Unmatched junction bases numbered 9, after V lost 8 bases and J lost 1 base. In germline, CDR1 is MNHEY, CDR2 SMNVEV (reference sequence). For the CDR3, the DNA is TGTGCCAGCCGGGCTCAACAGGGGGCAAGCAATCAGCCCCAGCATTTT. It translates to CASRAQQGASNQPQHF.

CDR3 loop: CAARRGRGPSDTQYF. Here the CDR3 DNA reads TGCGCCGCCAGACGGGGGCGGGGGCCCTCAGATACGCAGTATTTT. The rearrangement joins TRBV5-1 to TRBJ2-3, with D tentatively TRBD2 (7 bases). The ends were cut back, 10 bases at V and 4 bases at J, with 22 bases in the middle. The CDR3 is made up of 15 amino acids. Germline CDR1 and CDR2: SGHRS and YFSETQ.

V usage is TRBV7-9 and J usage is TRBJ1-5; no firm D call. Germline V CDR1 and CDR2: SEHNR, FQNEAQ (reference sequence). The CDR3 has 12 amino acids. V lost 5 bases, J lost 5 bases, and 7 bases lay in between. The CDR3 DNA follows: TGTGCCAGCAGCCGCGGGGATCAGCCCCAGCATTTT. Translated, it gives CASSRGDQPQHF.

CDR3 protein: CARSFIQGSGTEAFF. The CDR3 DNA reads as TGTGCCAGAAGCTTCATACAGGGCAGCGGCACTGAAGCTTTCTTT. The chain uses TRBV5-3 and TRBJ1-1; TRBD1 might be the D (6 bases). TRBV5-3 is known as an ORF, though its function is uncertain. The CDR3 consists of 15 residues. Trimming pared 2 bases from V and 4 bases from J, leaving 15 bases between.

This clone was counted a few times. This chain uses TRBV2 with TRBJ1-1; D call uncertain. This CDR3 region has 14 residues. Germline lookup yields CDR1 SNHLY and CDR2 FYNNEI. The V end was cut by 7 bases, the J end by 0 bases, with 12 bases between. The CDR3 DNA is TGTGCCAGCAATTTGGAGGGATTGAACACTGAAGCTTTCTTT. This encodes CASNLEGLNTEAFF.